This TCR beta chain was found in a study of regulatory T cells in long-lasting Graves disease. The overall study: Duration of antithyroid drug therapy among newly diagnosed Graves' patients was under 3 months.

Time point: newly diagnosed GD, antithyroid drugs for less than 3 months. PBMCs provided the RNA from which the TCR library was made. The authors drew approximately 9 milliliters of peripheral blood into EDTA tubes. V lost 1 base, J lost 5 bases, and 7 bases lay in between. This CDR3 is built from 13 residues. Looked up from germline, CDR1 is LGHDT and CDR2 is YNNKEL (reference sequence). At least ten counts were recorded for this clonotype. Researchers made TCR beta libraries by using iRepertoire HTBI primers and running Arm-PCR on CDR3 regions. TCRdb processed the multiplex PCR reads anew with MiXCR; each CDR3 protein has one entry. The data show around 250,000 distinct CDR3 sequences, 15% to 20% seen once. These same data were also listed under a study on T cells in Graves' hyperthyroidism and ophthalmopathy.

This clonotype originated in a woman aged 25 to 39 with Graves disease. The material sequenced was peripheral blood mononuclear cells (PBMCs), taken at new diagnosis, from a patient treated with antithyroid drugs. The chain recombines TRBV3-1 with TRBJ2-3; D not certain. Here the CDR3 reads CASSQGWEDTQYF. In DNA form, the CDR3 reads TGTGCCAGCAGCCAAGGTTGGGAAGATACGCAGTATTTT.